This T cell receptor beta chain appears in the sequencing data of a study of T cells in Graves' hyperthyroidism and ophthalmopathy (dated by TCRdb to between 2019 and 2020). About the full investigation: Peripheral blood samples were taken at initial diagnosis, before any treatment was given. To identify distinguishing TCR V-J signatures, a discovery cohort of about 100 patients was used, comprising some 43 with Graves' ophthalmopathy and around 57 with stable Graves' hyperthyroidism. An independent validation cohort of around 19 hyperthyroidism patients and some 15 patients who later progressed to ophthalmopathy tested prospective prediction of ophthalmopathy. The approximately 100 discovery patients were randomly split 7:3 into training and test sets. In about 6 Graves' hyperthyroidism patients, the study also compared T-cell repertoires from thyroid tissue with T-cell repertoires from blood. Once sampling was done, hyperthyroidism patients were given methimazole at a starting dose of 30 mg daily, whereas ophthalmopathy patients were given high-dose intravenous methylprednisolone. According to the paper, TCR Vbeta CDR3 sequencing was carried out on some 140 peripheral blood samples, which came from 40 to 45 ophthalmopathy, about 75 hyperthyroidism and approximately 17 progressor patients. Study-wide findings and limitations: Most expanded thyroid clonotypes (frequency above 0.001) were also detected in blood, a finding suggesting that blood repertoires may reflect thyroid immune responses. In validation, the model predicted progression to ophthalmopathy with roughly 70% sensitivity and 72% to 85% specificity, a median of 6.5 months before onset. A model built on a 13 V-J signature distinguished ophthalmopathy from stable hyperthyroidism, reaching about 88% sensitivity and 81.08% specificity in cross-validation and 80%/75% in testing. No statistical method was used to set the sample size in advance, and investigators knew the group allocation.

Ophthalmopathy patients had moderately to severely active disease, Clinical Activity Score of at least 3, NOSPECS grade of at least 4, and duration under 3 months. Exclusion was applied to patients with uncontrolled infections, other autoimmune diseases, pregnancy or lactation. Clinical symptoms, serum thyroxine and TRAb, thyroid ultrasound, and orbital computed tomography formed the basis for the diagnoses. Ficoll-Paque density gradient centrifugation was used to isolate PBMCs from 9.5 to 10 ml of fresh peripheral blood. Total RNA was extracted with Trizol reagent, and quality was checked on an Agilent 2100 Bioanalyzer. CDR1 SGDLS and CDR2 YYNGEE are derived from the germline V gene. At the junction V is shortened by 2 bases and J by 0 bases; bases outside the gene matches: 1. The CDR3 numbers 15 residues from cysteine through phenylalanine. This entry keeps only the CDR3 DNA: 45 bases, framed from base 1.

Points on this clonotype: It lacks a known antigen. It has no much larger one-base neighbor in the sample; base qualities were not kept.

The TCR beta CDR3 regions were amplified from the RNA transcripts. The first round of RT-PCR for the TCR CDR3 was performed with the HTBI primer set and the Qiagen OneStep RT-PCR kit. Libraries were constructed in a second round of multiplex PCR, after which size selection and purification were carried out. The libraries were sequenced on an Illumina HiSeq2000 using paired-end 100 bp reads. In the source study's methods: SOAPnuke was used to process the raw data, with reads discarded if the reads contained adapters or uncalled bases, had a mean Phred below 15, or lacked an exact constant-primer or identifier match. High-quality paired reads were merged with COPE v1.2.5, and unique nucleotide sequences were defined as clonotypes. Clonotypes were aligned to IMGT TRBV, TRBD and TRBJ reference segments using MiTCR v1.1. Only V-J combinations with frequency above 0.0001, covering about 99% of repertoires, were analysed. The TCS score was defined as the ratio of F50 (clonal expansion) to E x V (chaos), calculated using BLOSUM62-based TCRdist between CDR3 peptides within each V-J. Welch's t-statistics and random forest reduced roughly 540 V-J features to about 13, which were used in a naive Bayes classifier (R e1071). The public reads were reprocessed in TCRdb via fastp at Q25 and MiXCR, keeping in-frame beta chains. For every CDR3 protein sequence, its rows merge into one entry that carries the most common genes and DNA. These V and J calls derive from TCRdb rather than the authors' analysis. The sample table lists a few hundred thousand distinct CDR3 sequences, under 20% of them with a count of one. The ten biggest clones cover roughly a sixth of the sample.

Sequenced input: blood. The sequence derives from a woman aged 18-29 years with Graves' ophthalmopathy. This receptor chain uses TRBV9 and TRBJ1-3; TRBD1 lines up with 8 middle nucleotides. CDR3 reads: CASSVTGDSGNTIYF. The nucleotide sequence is TGTGCCAGCAGCGTGACAGGGGACTCTGGAAACACCATATATTTT.